A selection of T cell receptor beta chains follows, all from one sample in a study of T cells after yellow fever vaccination. Via MiXCR, TCRdb re-called the 5' RACE reads, giving one row per CDR3 protein. The sample has about 340,000 distinct CDR3 sequences, around 3.9% seen once. Specimen: PBMCs, collected 5 days after the yellow fever booster vaccination. Source of these receptors: a man aged 18 to 29 who received the YFV17D yellow fever vaccine. The CDR3 runs from the conserved cysteine through the conserved F or W. D genes are given only for firm matches. The size of a clone is reported for some rows only, either as once, few or many, or as a class for expanded clones.

D	J	size	V	length	DNA	CDR3
NA	TRBJ2-1	NA	TRBV4-3	12	TGCGACAGCAGCCTGATTAACAATGAGCAGTTCTTC	CDSSLINNEQFF
TRBD2	TRBJ2-1	many	TRBV4-2	16	TGTGCCAGCAGCCAAGAAGTGACTAGCGTATACAATGAGCAGTTCTTC	CASSQEVTSVYNEQFF
TRBD1	TRBJ1-3	NA	TRBV28	16	TGTGCCAGCAGAGGAACAGGACAGGGCGCTGGAAACACCATATATTTT	CASRGTGQGAGNTIYF
NA	TRBJ1-2	few	TRBV18	14	TGTGCCAGCTCACCGCCCGGGGAAGATGGTGGCTACACCTTC	CASSPPGEDGGYTF
TRBD2	TRBJ2-5	NA	TRBV20-1	15	TGCAGTGCGTCCCCCCGGGCTAGCGGCGCAGAGACCCAGTACTTC	CSASPRASGAETQYF
NA	TRBJ2-5	NA	TRBV7-9	12	TGTGCCAGCGTTCTGGCGGGGCAGACCCAGTACTTC	CASVLAGQTQYF
NA	TRBJ2-3	few	TRBV6-1	14	TGTGCCAGCAGTCTCCCGGTCAGGACAGATACGCAGTATTTT	CASSLPVRTDTQYF
TRBD1	TRBJ1-2	NA	TRBV2	13	TGTGCCAGCAGTGACGACAGGGCCTATGGCTACACCTTC	CASSDDRAYGYTF
NA	TRBJ2-5	few	TRBV6-5	14	TGTGCCAGCAGTTTCAACGAGGGATGGGAGACCCAGTACTTC	CASSFNEGWETQYF
NA	TRBJ2-5	few	TRBV20-1	12	TGCAGTGCTTTAGGGCTCCAAGAGACCCAGTACTTC	CSALGLQETQYF
NA	TRBJ1-5	many	TRBV3-1	13	TGTGCCAGCAGTCCGGGGCACAATCAGCCCCAGCATTTT	CASSPGHNQPQHF
NA	TRBJ2-1	few	TRBV4-1	12	TGCGCCAGCAGCCAGGCAGACAGTGAGCAGTTCTTC	CASSQADSEQFF
TRBD2	TRBJ2-3	many	TRBV5-4	15	TGTGCCAGCAGACCTAGCGGGGGGGCAAGTGATACGCAGTATTTT	CASRPSGGASDTQYF
TRBD1	TRBJ2-3	NA	TRBV18	14	TGTGCCAGCTCACCGCAAATTAACAGGGGAACGCAGTATTTT	CASSPQINRGTQYF
TRBD1	TRBJ1-2	many	TRBV6-5	14	TGTGCCAGCAGTTACACAGAGACAGGGGAGGGCTACACCTTC	CASSYTETGEGYTF
NA	TRBJ1-6	few	TRBV23-1	16	TGCGCCAGCAGTCGACCTGGTAGGGGAGTGAATTCACCCCTCCACTTT	CASSRPGRGVNSPLHF
TRBD2	TRBJ2-1	NA	TRBV7-8	14	TGTGCCAGCAGCTTGCGCGGGGGGACTGTTGAGCAGTTCTTC	CASSLRGGTVEQFF
TRBD1	TRBJ2-1	NA	TRBV20-1	15	TGCAGTGCTGATAACCGGGACAGGGTATACAATGAGCAGTTCTTC	CSADNRDRVYNEQFF
TRBD1	TRBJ1-5	few	TRBV18	15	TGTGCCAGCTCACCACGCGGGACAGGGGTACAGCCCCAGCATTTT	CASSPRGTGVQPQHF
NA	TRBJ1-1	many	TRBV29-1	14	TGCAGCGTTGTGGCACTTAGGATGAACACTGAAGCTTTCTTT	CSVVALRMNTEAFF
NA	TRBJ2-7	NA	TRBV5-1	13	TGCGCCAGCAGCTTGTTGTCAGCCCACGAGCAGTACTTC	CASSLLSAHEQYF
NA	TRBJ2-3	NA	TRBV7-2	14	TGTGCCAGCAGCACCACCCGCCACTCAGATACGCAGTATTTT	CASSTTRHSDTQYF
TRBD2	TRBJ2-7	few	TRBV6-6	17	TGTGCCAGCAGTTACTTCGGGGGGGGGACCGGGATGAACGAGCAGTACTTC	CASSYFGGGTGMNEQYF
TRBD1	TRBJ2-3	many	TRBV29-1	13	TGCAGCTTTACGGACAGGGAGCCAGATACGCAGTATTTT	CSFTDREPDTQYF